Below are 19 T cell receptor beta chains sequenced from a single sample in a study of read filtering for tumor transcriptome and immune sequencing. This library used roughly 370 ng RNA and molecular barcoded adaptors spanning alpha/delta and beta/gamma chains. Via MiXCR, TCRdb re-called the reads, giving one row per CDR3 protein. The repertoire holds about 57,000 distinct CDR3 sequences, with 20% to 25% as singletons. Sequencing input: a population of CD138-negative cells sorted from bone marrow. Receptors originate from a donor older than 35 with multiple myeloma.

Comments on this clonotype: A much larger clonotype is one base distant, so this may be a read error. V and J are TRBV11-2 and TRBJ2-5, with TRBD1 matching 7 bases. CDR1 is SGHAT, CDR2 FQNNGV, per germline. The CDR3 loop spans 16 amino acids. V lost 6 bases to trimming and J lost 5 bases; unmatched junction nucleotides: 15. The CDR3 DNA follows: TGTGCCAGCAGATTCAGTTGGTCAGGGGGTAGGGAGACCCAGTACTTC. Translated, it gives CASRFSWSGGRETQYF.

This chain links TRBV27 with TRBJ2-1, with D perhaps being TRBD1 or TRBD2 (6 bases each). The CDR3 covers 16 residues. Germline V gene lookup returns CDR1 MNHEY and CDR2 SMNVEV (reference sequence). V was trimmed by 2 bases and J by 4 bases, leaving 15 bases between them. CDR3 in DNA: TGTGCCAGCAGTTTAACATGGGGGGCCCCATACAATGAGCAGTTCTTC. Protein product: CASSLTWGAPYNEQFF.

The chain has TRBV3-1 and TRBJ1-1; D is uncertain. Germline V CDR1 and CDR2: LGHDT, YNNKEL (reference sequence). V was shortened by 8 bases and J by 4 bases, with 14 bases between the two germline ends. CDR3 length: 13 amino acids. The CDR3 nucleotides read TGTGCCAGCTGCCGCCGGGGATCCACTGAAGCTTTCTTT. Translation: CASCRRGSTEAFF.

Concerning this clonotype: A much larger clone lies one base from this, so it may be a read error. The rearrangement uses TRBV3-1 and TRBJ1-1, with a weak D call TRBD1 (6 bases). The CDR3 sequence is 15 residues long. Germline lookup yields CDR1 LGHDT and CDR2 YNNKEL (reference sequence). CDR3 DNA sequence: TGTGCCAGCAGCCACCTCGGTGAGGGGGGGACTGGAGCTTTCTTT. The encoded protein is CASSHLGEGGTGAFF. The complete variable domain, with remaining parts taken from reference TRBV3-1 and TRBJ1-1, reads DTAVSQTPKYLVTQMGNDKSIKCEQNLGHDTMYWYKQDSKKFLKIMFSYNNKELIINETVPNRFSPKSPDKAHLNLHINSLELGDSAVYFCASSHLGEGGTGAFFGQGTRLTVV.

Remarks on this clonotype: A much larger clone lies one base from this, so it may be a read error. The chain joins TRBV20-1 to TRBJ2-3, with D perhaps matching TRBD1 (5 bases). Trimming removed 3 bases at V and 2 bases at J, with 12 bases between. The CDR3 runs 14 residues. From germline, CDR1 is DFQATT and CDR2 SNEGSKA (reference sequence). The DNA for the CDR3 is TGCAGTGCTAGGGGGCCAGCGTACACAGATACGCAGTATTTT. Residues: CSARGPAYTDTQYF.

About this clonotype: A read error is likely here: a far larger clone is one base away. J is TRBJ2-1 and V is TRBV11-3; 7 nucleotides line up with TRBD2. This CDR3 has 17 amino acids. Germline V gives CDR1 SGHNT, CDR2 YENEEA. The CDR3 sequence: CASSLGVLRETNKEQFF. CDR3 DNA sequence: TGTGCCAGCAGCTTAGGAGTACTGCGGGAGACAAACAAAGAGCAGTTCTTC.

This clonotype has ten or more counts. V and J are TRBV3-1 and TRBJ2-2; D is unresolved. The V end was cut by 8 bases, the J end by 5 bases, with 9 bases between. There are 12 residues in the CDR3. CDR1 is LGHDT, CDR2 YNNKEL, per germline (reference sequence). The CDR3 loop reads CASGILTGELFF. The DNA of the CDR3 is TGTGCCAGCGGGATCTTGACCGGGGAGCTGTTTTTT.

This clonotype occurred many times. The J gene is TRBJ2-1, the V gene TRBV7-9, with a possible D match to TRBD2 (6 bases). The germline V and J ends were trimmed by 1 base and 13 bases, with 23 bases remaining between them. CDR1 SEHNR and CDR2 FQNEAQ come from the germline V gene (reference sequence). This CDR3 region has 16 residues. The DNA of the CDR3 is TGTGCCAGCAGCTTAGGGCCCCGGGAGCGGAACCCAGACCAGTTCTTC. Its protein is CASSLGPRERNPDQFF.

This clonotype was observed many times. This sequence joins TRBV20-1 and TRBJ2-3; 10 positions agree with TRBD2. Germline V lookup: CDR1 DFQATT, CDR2 SNEGSKA (reference sequence). V shed 2 bases, J shed 5 bases, and the junction held 4 bases outside the gene matches. This CDR3 has 14 residues. This chain's CDR3 is CSARSTSGKDTQYF. The CDR3 DNA follows: TGCAGTGCTAGAAGCACTAGCGGGAAAGATACGCAGTATTTT.

CDR3 amino acids: CASSTAAQETQYF. CDR3 DNA sequence: TGTGCCAGCAGCACCGCGGCGCAAGAGACCCAGTACTTC. This rearrangement joins TRBV5-5 to TRBJ2-5; D is ambiguous. The germline V and J ends were trimmed by 4 bases and 2 bases, with 9 bases remaining between them. Germline values: CDR1 SGHKS, CDR2 YYEKEE (reference sequence). CDR3 length: 13 residues.

Concerning this clonotype: Possible read error: a much larger clone is one base away. The V and J genes are TRBV7-9 and TRBJ2-5, with 9 nucleotides matching TRBD1. The junction had 9 bases not matched to a gene; V was cut back by 4 bases and J by 9 bases. Germline-derived CDR1 and CDR2 are SEHNR and FQNEAQ (reference sequence). This CDR3 has 14 amino acids. The CDR3 reads CASSWTGDGEAQYF. As DNA, the CDR3 is TGTGCCAGCAGCTGGACAGGGGATGGCGAGGCCCAGTACTTC.

The chain joins TRBV11-3 to TRBJ1-1; a possible D gene is TRBD1 (6 bases). The V and J ends lost 4 bases and 0 bases respectively, with 12 bases between them. The CDR3 runs to 15 residues. Germline loops: CDR1 SGHNT, CDR2 YENEEA. CDR3 bases: TGTGCCAGCAGCTCTACGACAGGCTTGAACACTGAAGCTTTCTTT. Amino acids: CASSSTTGLNTEAFF.

This clonotype was seen repeatedly, ten times or more. The rearrangement uses TRBV29-1 and TRBJ1-5; D not certain. Trimming pared 4 bases from V and 3 bases from J, leaving 7 bases between. Germline V gene sequence: CDR1 SQVTM, CDR2 ANQGSEA. This CDR3 has 12 residues. CDR3 sequence (DNA): TGCAGCGTTGGAGGAAACAATCAGCCCCAGCATTTT. Amino acid sequence: CSVGGNNQPQHF.

This clonotype was seen at least ten times. J is TRBJ2-7 and V is TRBV6-6; 8 bases are shared with TRBD1. Germline V gene lookup returns CDR1 MNHNY and CDR2 SVGAGI (reference sequence). CDR3 size: 15 residues. V dropped 4 bases and J dropped 6; count of bases not matched to a gene: 11. CDR3 residues: CASSSGQGLRSEQYF. The CDR3 bases are TGTGCCAGCAGTTCTGGACAGGGCCTCCGCTCCGAGCAGTACTTC.

Comments on this clonotype: This sequence may be a read error, since a much larger clone differs from it by one base. This chain connects TRBV7-2 to TRBJ2-5, with 8 bases aligning to TRBD1. From germline, CDR1 is SGHTA and CDR2 FQGNSA. The CDR3 spans 17 residues. The CDR3 here is CASSLVGQGALQGTQYF. In DNA form, the CDR3 reads TGTGCCAGCAGCTTAGTCGGGCAGGGGGCCCTACAAGGGACCCAGTACTTC.

This clonotype was counted between two and nine times. A much larger clone is a single base away; this may be a read error. The chain has TRBV5-1 and TRBJ2-2; possibly TRBD2 for D (5 bases). Germline V gene sequence: CDR1 SGHRS, CDR2 YFSETQ. This CDR3 has 16 amino acids. CDR3 in amino acids: CASSPRLGTNTGELLF. In nucleotides, the CDR3 is TGCGCCAGCAGCCCGCGGTTGGGAACGAACACCGGGGAGCTGCTTTTT.

Ten or more counts support this clonotype. This chain uses TRBV28 with TRBJ2-1; the D is unclear. The CDR3 totals 13 residues. The germline V and J ends were trimmed by 3 bases and 5 bases, with 8 bases remaining between them. CDR1 is MDHEN and CDR2 is SYDVKM in the germline V gene. This chain's CDR3 is CASSFGSHNEQFF. CDR3 bases: TGTGCCAGCAGTTTCGGGTCCCACAATGAGCAGTTCTTC.

This clonotype was detected ten times or more. The CDR3: CASSFGWAGYNSPLHF. In DNA, the CDR3 is TGTGCCAGCAGCTTCGGATGGGCAGGATATAATTCACCCCTCCACTTT. V is TRBV11-2 and J is TRBJ1-6, with no clear D. The V gene's germline CDR1 is SGHAT and CDR2 FQNNGV. The length of the CDR3 is 16 residues. Trimming stripped 3 bases from V and 4 bases from J, with 13 bases between.

As to this clonotype: A read error is possible here, since a much larger clone lies one base away. V usage is TRBV3-1 and J usage is TRBJ1-5; unclear D gene. Germline V gene lookup returns CDR1 LGHDT and CDR2 YNNKEL (reference sequence). There are 13 residues in the CDR3. This CDR3 reads CASSPGWNQPQLF. CDR3 coding DNA: TGTGCCAGCAGCCCGGGGTGGAATCAGCCCCAGCTTTTT.